This is a list of T cell receptor beta chains from one sample in a study of shared clonotypes between healthy human individuals. Generated by immunoSEQ multiplex PCR, the TCRdb table keeps only in-frame clones and is missing some. The sample consists of some 550,000 clones, around 97% of them appearing once. The sample was naive CD4+ T cells sorted from blood. The receptors derive from a woman younger than 45 in good health. Both conserved end residues are trimmed from each CDR3.

v_call	cdr3_aa
TRBV6-6	ASSYKFPTGELF
TRBV13	ASSSRDYLIYEQY
TRBV28	ASSSPGHRSYEQY
TRBV6-1	ASSAQGHNSNQPQH
TRBV5-8	ASSLGWTSGRRIQETQY
TRBV5-1	ASSLEGRAAYNEQF
TRBV2	ASKLGGTEAF
TRBV28	ASSVHSGTGWDTQY
TRBV27	ASRSRSLSVTEAF
TRBV4-2	ASSQVGSGRNTGELF
TRBV5-6	ASSLGVYGYT
TRBV6-6	ASSSSGQGRNQPQH
TRBV28	ASSPGTDPT
TRBV10-1	ASSWDRAGEQY
TRBV7-3	ASSPGQGGDTQY
TRBV6-5	ASSYIGSGANVLT
TRBV14	ASSQEDRTYNEQF
TRBV7-9	ASSLALSGANVLT
TRBV7-7	ASSLGADSSYEQY
TRBV18	ASSQNRVGGSYEQY
TRBV7-9	ASSSQRPGELF
TRBV11-2	ASSFSSGISNTGELF
TRBV2	ASSESYSNQPQH
TRBV29-1	SVRKGGGSSGHSYEQY
TRBV5-6	ASSSTVLRTDTGELF
TRBV6-5	ASSNKGTRYYEQY
TRBV5-1	ASSLVPRTNTGELF
TRBV5-6	ASSLGGFSYEQY
TRBV10-1	ASIRQRDRGHQIAKNIQY
TRBV2	ARARGGYGYT
TRBV15	ATSKEVSGYT
TRBV19	ASARLAGGYYEQY
TRBV19	ASSRGPLTEAF
TRBV5-1	ASSLSGGINEKLF
TRBV28	ASSSPGQGVRVGYGYT
TRBV18	ASSQPGQGTYPGSGNTIY
TRBV28	ASSTSGSSYEQY
TRBV18	ASSGTVGRAF